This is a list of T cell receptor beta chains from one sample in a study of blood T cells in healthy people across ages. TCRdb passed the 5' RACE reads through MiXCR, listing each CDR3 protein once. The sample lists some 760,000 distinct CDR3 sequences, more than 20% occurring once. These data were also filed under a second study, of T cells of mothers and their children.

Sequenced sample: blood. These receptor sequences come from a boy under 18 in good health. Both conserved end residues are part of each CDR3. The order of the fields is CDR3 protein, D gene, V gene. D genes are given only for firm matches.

CASSNAVSETQYF	NA	TRBV7-9
CASSPRAGPPGDTQYF	TRBD2	TRBV7-9
CATRGTDTYGYTF	TRBD1	TRBV24-1
CASSERGAQETQYF	TRBD2	TRBV9
CASGSFNYGYTF	NA	TRBV6-5
CSSGLAGASDTQYF	TRBD2	TRBV29-1
CAKRGTGEGYTF	TRBD1	TRBV2
CASSKPTVTNTGELFF	NA	TRBV5-1
CASHLAGRGDTQYF	TRBD2	TRBV13
CAISESIAGGEKLFF	NA	TRBV10-3
CASSVGNINTGELFF	NA	TRBV9
CSARVGGALEAFF	NA	TRBV20-1
CASSQALYQETQYF	NA	TRBV14
CSVTLTGAGETQYF	TRBD1	TRBV29-1
CVSSKGGSNQPQHF	NA	TRBV11-2
CASSLEQLAGVINEQFF	TRBD2	TRBV7-2
CASSQMEGQGPGSNVLTF	TRBD1	TRBV3-1
CSVEVDRTGTYEQYF	TRBD1	TRBV29-1
CASSSANTEAFF	NA	TRBV12-3/TRBV12-4
CSASRDSNTGELFF	TRBD1	TRBV20-1
CASSWAGYGYTF	NA	TRBV6-2/TRBV6-3
CASSASGTGPTGELFF	TRBD1	TRBV9